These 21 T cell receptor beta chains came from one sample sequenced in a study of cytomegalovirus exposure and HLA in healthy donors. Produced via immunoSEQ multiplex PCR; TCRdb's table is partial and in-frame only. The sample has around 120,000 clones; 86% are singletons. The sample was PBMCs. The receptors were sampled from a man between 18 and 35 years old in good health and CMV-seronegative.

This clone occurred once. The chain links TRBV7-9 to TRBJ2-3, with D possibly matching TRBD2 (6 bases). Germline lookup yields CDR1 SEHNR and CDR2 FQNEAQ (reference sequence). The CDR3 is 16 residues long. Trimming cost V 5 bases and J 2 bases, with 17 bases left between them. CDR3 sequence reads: CASSAGTRLPTDTQYF. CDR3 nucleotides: TGTGCCAGCAGCGCGGGGACCCGACTACCCACAGATACGCAGTATTTT.

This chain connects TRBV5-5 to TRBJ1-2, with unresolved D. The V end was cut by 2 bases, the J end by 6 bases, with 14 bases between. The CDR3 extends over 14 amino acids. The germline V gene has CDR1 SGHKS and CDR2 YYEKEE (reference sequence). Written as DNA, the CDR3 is TGTGCCAGCAGCTTCGGGGAATTTATGGATGGCTACACCTTC. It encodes CASSFGEFMDGYTF. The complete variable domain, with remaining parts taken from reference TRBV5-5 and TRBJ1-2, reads DAGVTQSPTHLIKTRGQQVTLRCSPISGHKSVSWYQQVLGQGPQFIFQYYEKEERGRGNFPDRFSARQFPNYSSELNVNALLLGDSALYLCASSFGEFMDGYTFGSGTRLTVV.

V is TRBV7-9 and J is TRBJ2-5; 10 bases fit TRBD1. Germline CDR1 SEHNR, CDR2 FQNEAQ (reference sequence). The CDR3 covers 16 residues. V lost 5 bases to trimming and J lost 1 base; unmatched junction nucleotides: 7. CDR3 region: CASSTSGTGAQETQYF. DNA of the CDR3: TGTGCCAGCAGCACGAGTGGGACAGGGGCCCAAGAGACCCAGTACTTC.

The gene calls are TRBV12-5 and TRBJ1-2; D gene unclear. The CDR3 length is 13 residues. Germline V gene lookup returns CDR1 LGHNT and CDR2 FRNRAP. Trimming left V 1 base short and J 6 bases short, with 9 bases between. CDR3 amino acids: CASGLGHVDGYTF. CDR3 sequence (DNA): TGTGCTAGTGGTTTGGGACACGTAGATGGCTACACCTTC.

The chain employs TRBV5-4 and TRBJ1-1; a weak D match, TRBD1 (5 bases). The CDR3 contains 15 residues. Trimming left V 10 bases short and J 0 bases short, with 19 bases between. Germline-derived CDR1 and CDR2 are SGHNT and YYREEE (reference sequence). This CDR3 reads CAGGGVGDLNTEAFF. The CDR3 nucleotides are TGTGCCGGCGGGGGGGTGGGAGACTTGAACACTGAAGCTTTCTTT.

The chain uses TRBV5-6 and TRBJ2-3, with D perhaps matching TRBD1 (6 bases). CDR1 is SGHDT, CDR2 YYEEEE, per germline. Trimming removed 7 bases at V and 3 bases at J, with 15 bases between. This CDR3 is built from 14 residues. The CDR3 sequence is CASAWGLETDTQYF. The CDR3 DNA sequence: TGTGCCAGCGCTTGGGGGCTGGAGACAGATACGCAGTATTTT.

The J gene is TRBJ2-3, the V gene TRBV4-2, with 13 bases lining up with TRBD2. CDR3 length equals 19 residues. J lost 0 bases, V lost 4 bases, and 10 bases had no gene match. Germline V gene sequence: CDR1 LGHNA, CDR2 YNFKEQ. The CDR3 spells CASSPTSGGALGSTDTQYF. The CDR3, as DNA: TGTGCCAGCAGCCCTACTAGCGGGGGGGCCCTGGGTAGCACAGATACGCAGTATTTT.

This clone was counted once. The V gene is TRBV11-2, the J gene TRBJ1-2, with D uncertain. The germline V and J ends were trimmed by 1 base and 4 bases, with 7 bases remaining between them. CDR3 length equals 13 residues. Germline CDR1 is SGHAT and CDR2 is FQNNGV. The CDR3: CASSLGTTYGYTF. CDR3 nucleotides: TGTGCCAGCAGCTTAGGTACTACCTATGGCTACACCTTC.

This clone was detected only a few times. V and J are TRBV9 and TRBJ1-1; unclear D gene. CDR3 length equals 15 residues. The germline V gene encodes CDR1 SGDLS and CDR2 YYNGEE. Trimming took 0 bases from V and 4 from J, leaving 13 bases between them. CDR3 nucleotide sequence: TGTGCCAGCAGCGTAGCTACCACGGAGGGCACTGAAGCTTTCTTT. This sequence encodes CASSVATTEGTEAFF.

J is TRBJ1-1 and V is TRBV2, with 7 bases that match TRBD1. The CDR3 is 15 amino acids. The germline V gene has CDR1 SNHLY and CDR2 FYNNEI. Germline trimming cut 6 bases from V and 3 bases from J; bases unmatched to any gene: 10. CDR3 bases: TGTGCCAGCAGGGTGGACAGGAGGAGACACACTGAAGCTTTCTTT. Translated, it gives CASRVDRRRHTEAFF.

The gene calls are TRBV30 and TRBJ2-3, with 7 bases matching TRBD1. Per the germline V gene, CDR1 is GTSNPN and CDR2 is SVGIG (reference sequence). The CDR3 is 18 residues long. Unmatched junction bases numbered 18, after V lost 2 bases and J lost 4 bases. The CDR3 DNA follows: TGTGCCTGGAGTCGCCATCGAGGGGGCTCCGGCTCGGCAGATACGCAGTATTTT. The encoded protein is CAWSRHRGGSGSADTQYF.

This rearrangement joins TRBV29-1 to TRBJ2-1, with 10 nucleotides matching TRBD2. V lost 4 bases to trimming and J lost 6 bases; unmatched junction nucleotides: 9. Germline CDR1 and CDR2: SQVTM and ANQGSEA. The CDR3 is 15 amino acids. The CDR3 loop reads CSVVDGLAVLNEQFF. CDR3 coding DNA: TGCAGCGTTGTGGATGGACTAGCGGTCCTCAATGAGCAGTTCTTC.

Written as DNA, the CDR3 is TGTGCCAGCAGACGGACTAGTCCCGGGGAGCTGTTTTTT. Amino acids: CASRRTSPGELFF. The V gene is TRBV7-9, the J gene TRBJ2-2; 7 bases agree with TRBD2. Germline lookup yields CDR1 SEHNR and CDR2 FQNEAQ (reference sequence). The length of the CDR3 is 13 residues. After removal of 6 bases from V and 6 bases from J, the junction contained 4 bases not matched to a gene.

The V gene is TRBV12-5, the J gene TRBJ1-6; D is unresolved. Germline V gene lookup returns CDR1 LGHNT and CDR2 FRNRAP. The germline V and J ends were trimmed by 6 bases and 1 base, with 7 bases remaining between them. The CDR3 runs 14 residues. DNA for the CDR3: TGTGCTAGTGGGGGAGATTCCTATAATTCACCCCTCCACTTT. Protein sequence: CASGGDSYNSPLHF. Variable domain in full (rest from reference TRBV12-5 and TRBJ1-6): DARVTQTPRHKVTEMGQEVTMRCQPILGHNTVFWYRQTMMQGLELLAYFRNRAPLDDSGMPKDRFSAEMPDATLATLKIQPSEPRDSAVYFCASGGDSYNSPLHFGNGTRLTVT.

The CDR3 reads CASSPRYSGGTGEQYF. The DNA for the CDR3 is TGTGCCAGCAGCCCTCGGTATAGCGGGGGGACCGGCGAGCAGTACTTC. The chain combines TRBV5-4 with TRBJ2-7; 10 bases agree with TRBD2. Germline loops: CDR1 SGHNT, CDR2 YYREEE (reference sequence). The V and J ends lost 4 bases and 6 bases, in that order; junction bases with no gene match: 13. There are 16 residues in the CDR3.

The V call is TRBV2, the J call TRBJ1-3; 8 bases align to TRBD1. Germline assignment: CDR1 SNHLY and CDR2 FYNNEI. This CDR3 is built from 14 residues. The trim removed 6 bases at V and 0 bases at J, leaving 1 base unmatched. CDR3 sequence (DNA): TGTGCCAGCAGAGGACAGGGCTCTGGAAACACCATATATTTT. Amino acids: CASRGQGSGNTIYF.

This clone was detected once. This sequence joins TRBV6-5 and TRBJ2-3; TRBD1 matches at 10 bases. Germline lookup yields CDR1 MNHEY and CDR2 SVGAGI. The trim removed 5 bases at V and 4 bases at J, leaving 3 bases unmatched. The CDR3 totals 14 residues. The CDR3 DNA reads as TGTGCCAGCAGTGCTGGACAGGGGGCAGATACGCAGTATTTT. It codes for CASSAGQGADTQYF.

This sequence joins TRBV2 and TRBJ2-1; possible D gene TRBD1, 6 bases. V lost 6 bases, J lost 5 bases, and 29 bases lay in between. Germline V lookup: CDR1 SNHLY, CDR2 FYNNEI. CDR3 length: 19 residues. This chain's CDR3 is CASSGRTGFHPRVDNEQFF. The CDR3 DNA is TGTGCCAGCAGCGGCCGCACAGGGTTTCACCCTAGAGTAGACAATGAGCAGTTCTTC.

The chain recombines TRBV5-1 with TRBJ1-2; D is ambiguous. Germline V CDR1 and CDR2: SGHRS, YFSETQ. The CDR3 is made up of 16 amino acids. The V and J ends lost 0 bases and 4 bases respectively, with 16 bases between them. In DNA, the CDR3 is TGCGCCAGCAGCTTGGATGGCGGAGGATCCTCCTATGGCTACACCTTC. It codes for CASSLDGGGSSYGYTF.

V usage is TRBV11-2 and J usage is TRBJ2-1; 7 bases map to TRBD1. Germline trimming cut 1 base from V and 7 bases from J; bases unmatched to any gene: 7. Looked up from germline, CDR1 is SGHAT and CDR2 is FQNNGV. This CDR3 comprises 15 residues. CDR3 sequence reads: CASSLGGGVSNEQFF. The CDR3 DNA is TGTGCCAGCAGCTTAGGAGGGGGCGTAAGTAATGAGCAGTTCTTC.

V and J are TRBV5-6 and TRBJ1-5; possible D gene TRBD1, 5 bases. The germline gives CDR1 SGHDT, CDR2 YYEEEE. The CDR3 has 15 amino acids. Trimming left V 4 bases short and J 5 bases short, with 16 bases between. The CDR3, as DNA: TGTGCCAGCAGCCTGAACAGGAGAGAGGATCAGCCCCAGCATTTT. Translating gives CASSLNRREDQPQHF.